A selection of T cell receptor beta chains follows, all from one sample in a study of technical replicates of blood from a few donors. This table comes from immunoSEQ multiplex PCR, and its TCRdb copy is limited to in-frame clones, with some not included. The data contain about 76,000 clones, around 94% of them seen just once; the ten biggest clones take up about 0.4%. Material: T cells isolated from PBMCs. These receptors were taken from a human donor in good health. Each CDR3 is given with its conserved first and last residue.

TRBJ1-3,TRBV27,CASRAGGDGLNGNTIYF
TRBJ1-3,TRBV6-1,CASSETEVSGNTIYF
TRBJ1-1,TRBV28,CASRGSLNTEAFF
TRBJ2-5,TRBV6-1,CASSRLQGDETQYF
TRBJ2-1,TRBV4-1,CASSQVERIYNEQFF
TRBJ1-1,TRBV11-3,CASSLETVSTEAFF
TRBJ2-7,TRBV12-5,CASGLGHGTYEQYF
TRBJ2-2,TRBV7-3,CASSFTGGELFF
TRBJ2-7,TRBV5-1,CASSLQGEGEQYF
TRBJ2-3,TRBV2,CASSKGSPDTQYF
TRBJ2-1,TRBV11-2,CASSLERVAGVQEQFF
TRBJ2-7,TRBV6-5,CASSYGGPSYEQYF
TRBJ2-3,TRBV7-9,CASSLERHTQYF